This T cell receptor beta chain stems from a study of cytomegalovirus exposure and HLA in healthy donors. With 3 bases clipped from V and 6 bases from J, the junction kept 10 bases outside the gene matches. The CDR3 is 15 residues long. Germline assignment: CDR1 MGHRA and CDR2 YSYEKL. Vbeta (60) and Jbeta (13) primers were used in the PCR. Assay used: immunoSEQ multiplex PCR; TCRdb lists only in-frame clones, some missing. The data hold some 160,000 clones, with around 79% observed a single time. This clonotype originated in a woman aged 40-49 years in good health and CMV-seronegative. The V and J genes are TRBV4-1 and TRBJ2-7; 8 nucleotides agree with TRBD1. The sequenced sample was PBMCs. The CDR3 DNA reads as TGCGCCAGCAGCCAGGTAGGGGACAGGATTGTCGAGCAGTACTTC. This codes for CASSQVGDRIVEQYF.